This TCR beta chain comes out of a study of T cells in Graves' hyperthyroidism and ophthalmopathy. Hyperthyroidism had been newly diagnosed in patients aged 18 to 65, and its duration was under 2 months. Uncontrolled infections, other autoimmune diseases, pregnancy or lactation led to exclusion of patients. Regarding the study as a whole: Among thyroid clonotypes expanded above 0.001, most also appeared in blood.

V dropped 5 bases and J dropped 8 bases, with 15 bases sitting between them. The CDR3 has 13 residues. CDR1 and CDR2 from the germline V gene are MNHEY and SMNVEV (reference sequence). Authors of the study amplified TCR beta CDR3 regions from RNA transcripts. HTBI primers were used for first-round RT-PCR of the TCR CDR3. Each CDR3 protein gets one entry after TCRdb re-called the multiplex PCR reads with MiXCR. The repertoire holds roughly 500,000 distinct CDR3 sequences, with around 14% as singletons. For this clonotype: Antigen unknown.

This TCR was recovered from a woman aged 25 to 39 with Graves' hyperthyroidism that later progressed to Graves' ophthalmopathy. The sample was blood. This chain joins TRBV27 and TRBJ1-1; tentative D call: TRBD1 (5 bases). This chain's CDR3 is CASSPGGYREAFF. In DNA form, the CDR3 reads TGTGCCAGCAGTCCCGGAGGCTACAGGGAAGCTTTCTTT.